The next 30 T cell receptor beta chains were all read from a single sample in a study of vaccination and CD4 T cells after COVID-19. The sample's time point: late sampling 161 to 241 days after vaccination in three convalescent patients. TCRdb re-derived calls from the PCR reads in MiXCR, one entry per CDR3 protein. The table has over 25,000 distinct CDR3 sequences, about 50% seen once. Sequenced here: CD4+ T cells from blood, sampled about 7 months after SARS-CoV-2 vaccination. The receptors here all came from a human donor who had recovered from COVID-19.

The CDR3 nucleotides are TGTGCCAGCAGTCGGAGACCCGGGGGCCCCGATACGCAGTATTTT. This codes for CASSRRPGGPDTQYF. The chain joins TRBV25-1 to TRBJ2-3; D assignment may be TRBD1 or TRBD2 (6 bases each). In germline, CDR1 is MGHDK, CDR2 SYGVNS. The V and J ends lost 5 bases and 6 bases respectively, with 18 bases between them. The CDR3 spans 15 residues. The full variable domain, completed using reference TRBV25-1 and TRBJ2-3, is EADIYQTPRYLVIGTGKKITLECSQTMGHDKMYWYQQDPGMELHLIHYSYGVNSTEKGDLSSESTVSRIRTEHFPLTLESARPSHTSQYLCASSRRPGGPDTQYFGPGTRLTVL.

The chain employs TRBV4-1 and TRBJ2-5; the match to TRBD1 covers 12 bases. The CDR3 is 18 residues long. The germline V gene encodes CDR1 MGHRA and CDR2 YSYEKL. V trimming: 1 base; J trimming: 0 bases; junction bases outside the gene matches: 6. CDR3: CASSQGGGQGANQETQYF. CDR3 DNA sequence: TGCGCCAGCAGCCAAGGGGGGGGACAGGGGGCGAACCAAGAGACCCAGTACTTC.

The V gene is TRBV27, the J gene TRBJ2-5; the D gene could be TRBD1 or TRBD2 (5 bases each). Trimming left V 5 bases short and J 0 bases short, with 10 bases between. Germline-derived CDR1 and CDR2 are MNHEY and SMNVEV (reference sequence). This CDR3 spans 14 amino acids. As DNA, the CDR3 is TGTGCCAGCAGTAGCCGGGACCACCAAGAGACCCAGTACTTC. This codes for CASSSRDHQETQYF.

The chain recombines TRBV4-1 with TRBJ2-4; TRBD2 is a possible D gene (7 bases). The CDR3 length is 14 residues. The germline V and J ends were trimmed by 2 bases and 8 bases, with 13 bases remaining between them. Germline V lookup: CDR1 MGHRA, CDR2 YSYEKL. The CDR3 spells CASSQRRGGDIQYF. CDR3 DNA sequence: TGCGCCAGCAGCCAAAGGAGAGGGGGGGACATTCAGTACTTC.

This clonotype appeared a few times. The chain carries TRBV28 and TRBJ1-5, with TRBD1 as a possible D gene (5 bases). In germline, CDR1 is MDHEN, CDR2 SYDVKM. Trimming removed 5 bases from V and 5 bases from J, with 7 bases in between. CDR3 size: 12 residues. The CDR3 DNA is TGTGCCAGCAGTGAGACAGATCAGCCCCAGCATTTT. Protein sequence: CASSETDQPQHF.

V and J are TRBV29-1 and TRBJ2-7; D is uncertain. Germline V lookup: CDR1 SQVTM, CDR2 ANQGSEA. V was shortened by 8 bases and J by 6 bases, with 17 bases between the two germline ends. The CDR3 length is 12 residues. As DNA, the CDR3 is TGCAGCACGTGGGGTCTTTCTGGCGAGCAGTACTTC. Its protein product is CSTWGLSGEQYF.

A few counts support this clonotype. This rearrangement joins TRBV7-2 to TRBJ2-1; 12 bases match TRBD2. CDR1 and CDR2 from the germline V gene are SGHTA and FQGNSA. Trimming at V came to 6 bases and at J to 5 bases, leaving 8 bases not matched to a gene. This CDR3 is 16 amino acids long. The DNA of the CDR3 is TGTGCCAGCAGACGATTCGCTAGCGGGAGGGACAATGAGCAGTTCTTC. It specifies CASRRFASGRDNEQFF.

V usage is TRBV4-3 and J usage is TRBJ2-5, with 12 bases matching TRBD2. Germline CDR1 LGHNA, CDR2 YSLEER. Losses at the gene ends were 2 bases for V and 2 bases for J; bases not matched to a gene: 0. The CDR3 extends over 15 amino acids. The CDR3, as DNA: TGCGCCAGCAGCCAACTAGCGGGAGGGCAAGAGACCCAGTACTTC. Translating gives CASSQLAGGQETQYF.

This clonotype was detected only a few times. The chain joins TRBV20-1 to TRBJ2-7; weak D call: TRBD2 (6 bases). Germline values: CDR1 DFQATT, CDR2 SNEGSKA (reference sequence). Trimming took off 3 bases at V and 5 bases at J, with 14 bases between the two ends. The CDR3 spans 13 residues. The CDR3 bases are TGCAGTGCTAGCGGTAGCGGAGACCACGAGCAGTACTTC. It yields the protein CSASGSGDHEQYF.

The J gene is TRBJ1-2, the V gene TRBV7-8, with 8 bases identical to TRBD1. V lost 0 bases to trimming and J lost 5 bases; unmatched junction nucleotides: 5. Germline V CDR1 and CDR2: SGHVS, FQNEAQ. The CDR3 has 15 amino acids. The CDR3 DNA follows: TGTGCCAGCAGCTTAGCTGGACAGGGCCATTATGGCTACACCTTC. Protein sequence: CASSLAGQGHYGYTF.

V usage is TRBV20-1 and J usage is TRBJ2-2; TRBD2 matches 8 bases. With V trimmed by 6 bases and J by 5 bases, 8 bases remained unmatched. Germline lookup yields CDR1 DFQATT and CDR2 SNEGSKA (reference sequence). The length of the CDR3 is 14 residues. CDR3 sequence (DNA): TGCAGTGCCACCAGCGGGAGCAGAACCGGGGAGCTGTTTTTT. Translated: CSATSGSRTGELFF.

The chain couples TRBV6-5 to TRBJ2-2, with 7 bases aligning to TRBD1. The J segment lost 0 bases and the V segment lost 4 bases, leaving 2 bases of the junction unmatched. CDR3 size: 15 residues. Germline values: CDR1 MNHEY, CDR2 SVGAGI. CDR3 sequence reads: CASSSGTANTGELFF. In DNA form, the CDR3 reads TGTGCCAGCAGTTCCGGGACAGCGAACACCGGGGAGCTGTTTTTT.

This rearrangement joins TRBV27 to TRBJ2-1; no reliable D call. V was cut by 3 bases and J by 0 bases, with 6 bases left in between. This CDR3 region has 14 residues. CDR1 and CDR2 from the germline V gene are MNHEY and SMNVEV (reference sequence). The CDR3 sequence is CASSFRSSYNEQFF. For the CDR3, the DNA is TGTGCCAGCAGTTTTCGGAGCTCCTACAATGAGCAGTTCTTC.

This clonotype has a single count. The genes are TRBV19 and TRBJ1-2; maybe TRBD1 (5 bases). Trimming cost V 7 bases and J 4 bases, with 16 bases left between them. Germline V gives CDR1 LNHDA, CDR2 SQIVND (reference sequence). The CDR3 spans 14 residues. The CDR3 loop is CASTARTSLYGYTF. The CDR3 bases are TGTGCCAGTACCGCTCGGACAAGCCTCTATGGCTACACCTTC. Looking up the rest from reference TRBV19 and TRBJ1-2 gives the full variable domain: DGGITQSPKYLFRKEGQNVTLSCEQNLNHDAMYWYRQDPGQGLRLIYYSQIVNDFQKGDIAEGYSVSREKKESFPLTVTSAQKNPTAFYLCASTARTSLYGYTFGSGTRLTVV.

The chain combines TRBV20-1 with TRBJ2-7; 7 bases are a match to TRBD2. Germline loops: CDR1 DFQATT, CDR2 SNEGSKA (reference sequence). The CDR3 covers 13 residues. The V segment lost 3 bases and the J segment 0 bases; nucleotides outside the gene matches: 2. The CDR3 coding sequence is TGCAGTGCTAGTGGGACTAACTCCTACGAGCAGTACTTC. It translates to CSASGTNSYEQYF.

This clonotype has just a few counts. This sequence joins TRBV20-1 and TRBJ2-1; D is perhaps TRBD1 (5 bases). The germline V gene encodes CDR1 DFQATT and CDR2 SNEGSKA (reference sequence). There are 14 residues in the CDR3. V was cut by 6 bases and J by 10 bases, with 22 bases left in between. CDR3 protein: CSAPTGRAFWEQFF. CDR3 nucleotide sequence: TGCAGTGCCCCAACTGGCAGGGCCTTTTGGGAGCAGTTCTTC.

The chain uses TRBV28 and TRBJ2-7, with D possibly TRBD2 on 5 matching bases. The V gene lost 8 bases and the J gene lost 1 base, with 9 bases spanning the gap. Germline V gene data show CDR1 as MDHEN and CDR2 as SYDVKM. The CDR3 has 12 amino acids. CDR3 bases: TGTGCCAGCGTGGGGAGTTCCTACGAGCAGTACTTC. It is translated as CASVGSSYEQYF. Together with reference TRBV28 and TRBJ2-7, the CDR3 gives the full variable domain: DVKVTQSSRYLVKRTGEKVFLECVQDMDHENMFWYRQDPGLGLRLIYFSYDVKMKEKGDIPEGYSVSREKKERFSLILESASTNQTSMYLCASVGSSYEQYFGPGTRLTVT.

This chain joins TRBV20-1 and TRBJ1-2; possible D gene TRBD1, 6 bases. The CDR3 runs to 15 residues. CDR1 DFQATT and CDR2 SNEGSKA come from the germline V gene (reference sequence). Trimming pared 4 bases from V and 8 bases from J, leaving 23 bases between. The CDR3 nucleotides are TGCAGTGCTATCCGACCGCCCGGGGGGCTAGGAGGCTACACCTTC. As protein: CSAIRPPGGLGGYTF.

This clonotype was recorded a few times. The gene calls are TRBV15 and TRBJ2-5; 8 nucleotides match TRBD1. The CDR3 sequence is 16 residues long. Per the germline V gene, CDR1 is LNHNV and CDR2 is YYDKDF (reference sequence). The trim removed 4 bases at V and 1 base at J, leaving 8 bases unmatched. The CDR3 loop reads CATSTRTGSLQETQYF. CDR3 DNA: TGTGCCACCAGCACAAGGACAGGGTCGCTCCAAGAGACCCAGTACTTC.

This clonotype was found a few times. J is TRBJ1-5 and V is TRBV19, with a tentative D call TRBD1 (5 bases). Germline V gene lookup returns CDR1 LNHDA and CDR2 SQIVND (reference sequence). The CDR3 runs 15 residues. The V gene lost 1 base and the J gene lost 6 bases, with 13 bases spanning the gap. CDR3 residues: CASSIGPGTRQPQHF. CDR3 nucleotides: TGTGCCAGTAGTATAGGGCCCGGGACCCGTCAGCCCCAGCATTTT.

The gene calls are TRBV28 and TRBJ2-7, with 8 bases fitting TRBD1. Germline V CDR1 and CDR2: MDHEN, SYDVKM. The CDR3 totals 15 residues. J lost 2 bases, V lost 5 bases, and 8 bases had no gene match. The CDR3 spells CASSPYTGGPYEQYF. Written as DNA, the CDR3 is TGTGCCAGCAGTCCATATACAGGGGGTCCCTACGAGCAGTACTTC. The full variable domain, with the rest looked up from reference TRBV28 and TRBJ2-7, is DVKVTQSSRYLVKRTGEKVFLECVQDMDHENMFWYRQDPGLGLRLIYFSYDVKMKEKGDIPEGYSVSREKKERFSLILESASTNQTSMYLCASSPYTGGPYEQYFGPGTRLTVT.

V usage is TRBV6-5 and J usage is TRBJ2-2; D gene unclear. CDR1 is MNHEY and CDR2 is SVGAGI in the germline V gene. This CDR3 comprises 15 residues. The germline V and J ends were trimmed by 0 bases and 2 bases, with 7 bases remaining between them. The CDR3 region has the DNA TGTGCCAGCAGTTACTCGAGGAGCAACACCGGGGAGCTGTTTTTT. Translating gives CASSYSRSNTGELFF.

This clonotype was detected a few times. The germline gene is not matched at one end of the junction; a read error may be the cause. The chain recombines TRBV27 with TRBJ2-3, with D possibly matching TRBD1 (5 bases). In germline, CDR1 is MNHEY, CDR2 SMNVEV (reference sequence). This CDR3 is built from 15 residues. The CDR3 nucleotides read TGTGCCAGCAGTTTACAGGACAAAAGCACGGATACGCAGTATTTT. This encodes CASSLQDKSTDTQYF.

This clonotype came up a few times. V and J are TRBV19 and TRBJ2-5; 7 bases fit TRBD2. V was pared by 3 bases and J by 5 bases, with 15 bases of the junction left unmatched. The V gene's germline CDR1 is LNHDA and CDR2 SQIVND (reference sequence). The CDR3 covers 17 residues. CDR3: CASSILLLSGNTETQYF. CDR3 bases: TGTGCCAGTAGTATCCTCCTTTTGAGCGGGAACACGGAGACCCAGTACTTC.

J is TRBJ2-5 and V is TRBV6-1; D is perhaps TRBD1 or TRBD2 (5 bases each). The CDR3 runs 14 residues. The germline CDR1 and CDR2 sequences are MNHNS and SASEGT. V was trimmed by 1 base and J by 1 base, leaving 7 bases between them. CDR3 nucleotide sequence: TGTGCCAGCAGTGAAGGGGGGACCCAAGAGACCCAGTACTTC. Its protein is CASSEGGTQETQYF.

This rearrangement joins TRBV10-3 to TRBJ2-7, with D possibly being TRBD2 (5 bases). The ends were cut back, 1 base at V and 3 bases at J, with 10 bases in the middle. Germline assignment: CDR1 ENHRY and CDR2 SYGVKD. The CDR3 has 14 residues. In nucleotides, the CDR3 is TGTGCCATCAGTGAGTACAGCGGATACTACGAGCAGTACTTC. It is translated as CAISEYSGYYEQYF.

This rearrangement joins TRBV11-2 to TRBJ1-2, with a weak D call TRBD1 (5 bases). Germline V lookup: CDR1 SGHAT, CDR2 FQNNGV. CDR3 size: 13 residues. The V gene lost 0 bases and the J gene lost 9 bases, with 11 bases spanning the gap. The CDR3 here is CASSLEGGLSYTF. CDR3 coding DNA: TGTGCCAGCAGCTTAGAGGGGGGACTAAGCTACACCTTC.

In this sample, this clonotype turned up a few times. V and J are TRBV6-4 and TRBJ2-2, with TRBD2 as a possible D gene (5 bases). V lost 5 bases, J lost 1 base, and 5 bases lay in between. The CDR3 consists of 13 residues. CDR1 is MRHNA and CDR2 is SNTAGT in the germline V gene. DNA of the CDR3: TGTGCCAGCAGTAGCGGGAACACCGGGGAGCTGTTTTTT. Translated: CASSSGNTGELFF.

This chain uses TRBV7-9 with TRBJ1-5, with D hard to call. V gave up 1 base and J gave up 5 bases, with 9 bases separating them. Germline loops: CDR1 SEHNR, CDR2 FQNEAQ (reference sequence). CDR3 length equals 14 residues. The CDR3 sequence is CASSLGSRDQPQHF. The DNA of the CDR3 is TGTGCCAGCAGCTTAGGGAGTAGAGATCAGCCCCAGCATTTT.

This clonotype appeared a few times. The chain is built from TRBV19 and TRBJ2-3; 9 positions match TRBD2. V lost 3 bases, J lost 1 base, and 2 bases stayed unmatched. Germline V gene data show CDR1 as LNHDA and CDR2 as SQIVND (reference sequence). This CDR3 comprises 15 residues. CDR3 sequence (DNA): TGTGCCAGTAGTATGTGGACTAGCGGCACAGATACGCAGTATTTT. The encoded protein is CASSMWTSGTDTQYF.